This T cell receptor beta chain was recorded in a study of blood T cell repertoires in COVID-19. Overall study context: Researchers got acute and convalescent COVID-19 samples from the United States, Italy and Spain.

This CDR3 has 16 residues. V trimming: 6 bases; J trimming: 1 base; junction bases outside the gene matches: 9. Germline V gives CDR1 MDHEN, CDR2 SYDVKM. The data were produced by immunoSEQ multiplex PCR, yet TCRdb's version contains in-frame clones alone and is incomplete. This sample has roughly 250,000 clones, with roughly 87% found just once. Enrollees, about 18 to 100 years old, lived in 24 US areas. Only a few counts were recorded for this clone. Sequenced sample: PBMCs or T cells enriched from blood (not recorded which). The TCR was taken from a woman younger than 45 with acute COVID-19. V usage is TRBV28 and J usage is TRBJ2-3; TRBD2 matches at 8 bases. CDR3 residues: CASRLAGRIRTDTQYF. The CDR3 DNA reads TGTGCCAGCAGATTAGCGGGACGAATCCGCACAGATACGCAGTATTTT.